These 22 T cell receptor beta chains were sequenced from one sample in a study of cytomegalovirus exposure and HLA in healthy donors. PCR used 60 Vbeta primers and 13 Jbeta primers. Assay: immunoSEQ multiplex PCR; the TCRdb copy retains only in-frame clones and omits some. This sample carries 200,000 to 250,000 clones, just under 85% of them seen once, and the ten largest clones take more than 0.5%. Source material: PBMCs. The source is a woman in her 40s in good health and CMV-seronegative.

The chain joins TRBV29-1 to TRBJ1-2; perhaps TRBD1 as D (5 bases). This CDR3 is 13 amino acids long. From germline, CDR1 is SQVTM and CDR2 ANQGSEA. V lost 1 base and J lost 7, with 13 bases in between. CDR3 DNA: TGCAGCGTTGAAGCCCCTGAAGGGGCTGGCTACACCTTC. Its protein is CSVEAPEGAGYTF.

The V gene is TRBV5-1, the J gene TRBJ1-2, with TRBD1 matching 8 bases. Trimming cost V 4 bases and J 8 bases; bases outside gene matches: 7. This CDR3 region has 13 residues. Germline values: CDR1 SGHRS, CDR2 YFSETQ. As DNA, the CDR3 is TGCGCCAGCAGCCCGGACAGGGCAGGAGGCTACACCTTC. This codes for CASSPDRAGGYTF.

This clone was recorded a few times. The CDR3 DNA reads as TGTGCCGCCAGGGGACCGGGAGGGCAGCCCCAGCATTTT. Protein sequence: CAARGPGGQPQHF. The chain is built from TRBV6-5 and TRBJ1-5; tentatively, D is TRBD1 (6 bases). The CDR3 spans 13 residues. The germline gives CDR1 MNHEY, CDR2 SVGAGI. V was clipped by 11 bases and J by 7 bases, with 18 bases between them.

This rearrangement joins TRBV5-4 to TRBJ2-1; 7 nucleotides agree with TRBD2. CDR1 and CDR2 (germline): SGHNT, YYREEE (reference sequence). This CDR3 region has 14 residues. The ends lost 3 bases at V and 8 bases at J; junction bases unmatched: 8. CDR3 protein: CASSSQTSRDEQFF. The CDR3, as DNA: TGTGCCAGCAGCTCACAGACTAGCCGGGATGAGCAGTTCTTC.

This chain uses TRBV6-1 with TRBJ2-7, with no clear D. Trimming pared 5 bases from V and 0 bases from J, leaving 14 bases between. Germline-derived CDR1 and CDR2 are MNHNS and SASEGT. The CDR3 loop spans 15 amino acids. This CDR3 is CASSPTEYGSYEQYF. In DNA form, the CDR3 reads TGTGCCAGCAGTCCCACAGAATACGGCTCCTACGAGCAGTACTTC.

This chain connects TRBV4-1 to TRBJ2-5; TRBD2 agrees at 8 bases. The trim removed 1 base at V and 5 bases at J, leaving 6 bases unmatched. There are 15 residues in the CDR3. Germline-derived CDR1 and CDR2 are MGHRA and YSYEKL. CDR3 residues: CASSQGVAGMETQYF. CDR3 in DNA: TGCGCCAGCAGCCAAGGGGTAGCGGGGATGGAGACCCAGTACTTC.

In this sample, this clone turned up once. The gene calls are TRBV2 and TRBJ1-2; 8 nucleotides align to TRBD1. V shed 3 bases, J shed 6 bases, and the junction held 18 bases outside the gene matches. Germline assignment: CDR1 SNHLY and CDR2 FYNNEI. This CDR3 is 18 amino acids long. CDR3 sequence: CASSDPGQGGYVLDGYTF. In DNA form, the CDR3 reads TGTGCCAGCAGTGATCCCGGACAGGGAGGTTATGTGCTGGATGGCTACACCTTC. Full variable domain (outside the CDR3, taken from reference TRBV2 and TRBJ1-2): EPEVTQTPSHQVTQMGQEVILRCVPISNHLYFYWYRQILGQKVEFLVSFYNNEISEKSEIFDDQFSVERPDGSNFTLKIRSTKLEDSAMYFCASSDPGQGGYVLDGYTFGSGTRLTVV.

This clone was counted a few times. The chain couples TRBV2 to TRBJ1-3; D is perhaps TRBD1 (6 bases). The CDR3 consists of 15 residues. The V and J ends lost 0 bases and 3 bases respectively, with 9 bases between them. CDR1 is SNHLY and CDR2 is FYNNEI in the germline V gene. The CDR3 loop reads CASSEARGSGNTIYF. The CDR3 bases are TGTGCCAGCAGTGAAGCCAGGGGTAGTGGAAACACCATATATTTT.

V usage is TRBV18 and J usage is TRBJ2-2; D perhaps matches TRBD2 (7 bases). The germline V gene has CDR1 KGHSH and CDR2 LQKENI. The germline V and J ends were trimmed by 1 base and 7 bases, with 16 bases remaining between them. The CDR3 has 16 residues. In nucleotides, the CDR3 is TGTGCCAGCTCACCACGGTCGCGGGGGCTTGGCGGGGAGCTGTTTTTT. Protein sequence: CASSPRSRGLGGELFF.

The rearrangement links TRBV28 to TRBJ1-2; no reliable D call. V was trimmed by 5 bases and J by 2 bases, leaving 6 bases between them. The CDR3 is 12 amino acids. The germline CDR1 and CDR2 sequences are MDHEN and SYDVKM. The CDR3 loop is CASSTVNYGYTF. CDR3 DNA sequence: TGTGCCAGCAGTACAGTGAACTATGGCTACACCTTC.

This rearrangement joins TRBV19 to TRBJ2-6; TRBD1 aligns across 12 bases. V was clipped by 5 bases and J by 4 bases; unmatched bases: 9. CDR3 length equals 18 residues. The germline gives CDR1 LNHDA, CDR2 SQIVND (reference sequence). CDR3 in amino acids: CASSPILGQGAGANVLTF. CDR3 sequence (DNA): TGTGCCAGTAGTCCTATTCTGGGACAGGGGGCCGGGGCCAACGTCCTGACTTTC. Full variable domain (missing parts from reference TRBV19 and TRBJ2-6): DGGITQSPKYLFRKEGQNVTLSCEQNLNHDAMYWYRQDPGQGLRLIYYSQIVNDFQKGDIAEGYSVSREKKESFPLTVTSAQKNPTAFYLCASSPILGQGAGANVLTFGAGSRLTVL.

The CDR3 DNA sequence: TGCAGCGTTGTTGGGGACAGGGTGTTCGAGCAGTACTTC. This encodes CSVVGDRVFEQYF. The chain carries TRBV29-1 and TRBJ2-7, with 9 bases fitting TRBD1. CDR1 and CDR2 from the germline V gene are SQVTM and ANQGSEA. This CDR3 has 13 residues. Trimming removed 4 bases from V and 6 bases from J; junction bases left unmatched: 7.

On this clone itself: A junction end diverges from the germline sequence, so it may reflect a read error. The V and J genes are TRBV5-6 and TRBJ2-3; D is undetermined. This CDR3 region has 14 residues. Germline-derived CDR1 and CDR2 are SGHDT and YYEEEE. CDR3 protein: CASSLVLVADAQYF. CDR3 bases: TGTGCCAGCAGCTTGGTCTTGGTGGCAGATGCGCAGTATTTT. The full variable domain, in which reference TRBV5-6 and TRBJ2-3 provide the parts outside the CDR3, is DAGVTQSPTHLIKTRGQQVTLRCSPKSGHDTVSWYQQALGQGPQFIFQYYEEEERQRGNFPDRFSGHQFPNYSSELNVNALLLGDSALYLCASSLVLVADAQYFGPGTRLTVL.

The CDR3 here is CAWRMIGGVASTDTQYF. The CDR3 DNA reads TGTGCCTGGAGAATGATCGGGGGGGTCGCTAGCACAGATACGCAGTATTTT. This chain links TRBV30 with TRBJ2-3; TRBD2 aligns across 8 bases. This CDR3 has 17 amino acids. Germline V lookup: CDR1 GTSNPN, CDR2 SVGIG (reference sequence). The V and J ends lost 3 bases and 0 bases, in that order; junction bases with no gene match: 11.

The chain carries TRBV5-1 and TRBJ2-2, with D perhaps matching TRBD1 (6 bases). Germline loops: CDR1 SGHRS, CDR2 YFSETQ. V lost 0 bases and J lost 5, with 11 bases in between. The CDR3 is made up of 15 amino acids. DNA of the CDR3: TGCGCCAGCAGCTTGGCCAGGGGCTTGACCGGGGAGCTGTTTTTT. Its protein is CASSLARGLTGELFF. Complete variable domain (other parts from reference TRBV5-1 and TRBJ2-2): KAGVTQTPRYLIKTRGQQVTLSCSPISGHRSVSWYQQTPGQGLQFLFEYFSETQRNKGNFPGRFSGRQFSNSRSEMNVSTLELGDSALYLCASSLARGLTGELFFGEGSRLTVL.

V usage is TRBV29-1 and J usage is TRBJ1-1, with D possibly matching TRBD1 (6 bases). In germline, CDR1 is SQVTM, CDR2 ANQGSEA. The CDR3 length is 12 residues. Trimming shortened V by 6 bases and J by 2 bases, and 10 bases separated the two germline ends. The CDR3 DNA reads TGCAGCGTGCGGACAGAAAACACTGAAGCTTTCTTT. Amino acids: CSVRTENTEAFF.

This clone was seen once. The rearrangement uses TRBV7-9 and TRBJ2-2; D may be TRBD2 (6 bases). CDR1 and CDR2 (germline): SEHNR, FQNEAQ (reference sequence). CDR3 length equals 16 residues. V dropped 6 bases and J dropped 8 bases, with 22 bases sitting between them. In nucleotides, the CDR3 is TGTGCCAGCAGTCCACGTAGTGGGGGACTCTCTGGGGAGCTGTTTTTT. This encodes CASSPRSGGLSGELFF.

The V call is TRBV2, the J call TRBJ2-5; 7 bases agree with TRBD2. Germline CDR1 is SNHLY and CDR2 is FYNNEI. The CDR3 is 12 amino acids. V lost 6 bases to trimming and J lost 5 bases; unmatched junction nucleotides: 3. CDR3 nucleotide sequence: TGTGCCAGCAGCGGACTAGTTGAGACCCAGTACTTC. It is translated as CASSGLVETQYF.

With regard to this clone: The sample holds other DNA sequences that translate to the same CDR3. This chain connects TRBV5-1 to TRBJ1-3; D is undetermined. Germline CDR1 reads SGHRS; CDR2 reads YFSETQ. The CDR3 length is 13 residues. V gave up 5 bases and J gave up 0 bases, with 6 bases separating them. CDR3 region: CASRADSGNTIYF. In DNA, the CDR3 is TGCGCCAGCAGAGCGGACTCTGGAAACACCATATATTTT.

The gene calls are TRBV5-1 and TRBJ2-2; possible D gene TRBD2, 7 bases. The V end lost 0 bases, the J end lost 9 bases, and 21 bases lay between the germline ends. Looked up from germline, CDR1 is SGHRS and CDR2 is YFSETQ. The CDR3 extends over 17 amino acids. CDR3 nucleotide sequence: TGCGCCAGCAGCTTGGGCCAGGCGGGGGCGCATTTCCGGGAGCTGTTTTTT. Translation: CASSLGQAGAHFRELFF.

The chain has TRBV4-1 and TRBJ2-7; 9 bases are shared with TRBD2. The CDR3 has 16 amino acids. Looked up from germline, CDR1 is MGHRA and CDR2 is YSYEKL. The V and J ends lost 1 base and 2 bases, in that order; junction bases with no gene match: 6. CDR3 DNA sequence: TGCGCCAGCAGCCAAGTTCCGACTAGCGGAACCTACGAGCAGTACTTC. It specifies CASSQVPTSGTYEQYF.

V and J are TRBV7-9 and TRBJ1-1, with D perhaps matching TRBD1 (6 bases). Looked up from germline, CDR1 is SEHNR and CDR2 is FQNEAQ (reference sequence). The CDR3 length is 17 residues. With 4 bases removed from V and 1 base from J, the gap between germline ends came to 19 bases. The CDR3 region is CASSSVGGAGRNTEAFF. The CDR3 DNA reads as TGTGCCAGCAGCTCGGTCGGGGGGGCAGGGAGGAACACTGAAGCTTTCTTT.